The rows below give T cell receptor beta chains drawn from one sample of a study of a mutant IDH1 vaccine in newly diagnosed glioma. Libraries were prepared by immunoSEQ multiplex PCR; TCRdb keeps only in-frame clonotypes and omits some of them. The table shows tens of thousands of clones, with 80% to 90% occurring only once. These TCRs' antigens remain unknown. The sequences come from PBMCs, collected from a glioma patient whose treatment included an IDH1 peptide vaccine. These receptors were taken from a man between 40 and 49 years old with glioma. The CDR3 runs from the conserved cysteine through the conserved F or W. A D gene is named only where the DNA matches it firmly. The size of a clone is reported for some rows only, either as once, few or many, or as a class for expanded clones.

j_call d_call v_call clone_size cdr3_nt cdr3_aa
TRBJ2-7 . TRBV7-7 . TGTGCTAGCAGCGCCCACCATGGCAACGAGCAGTACTTC CASSAHHGNEQYF
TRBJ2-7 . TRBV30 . TGTGCCTGGAGCGGGGGCGGACCGAACTCCTACGAGCAGTACTTC CAWSGGGPNSYEQYF
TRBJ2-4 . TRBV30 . TGTGCCTGGAGTGTGCAACTGCGACTAGCCAAAAACATTCAGTACTTC CAWSVQLRLAKNIQYF
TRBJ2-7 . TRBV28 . TGTGCCAGCAGTCCCACCGGGACATACTCCTACGAGCAGTACTTC CASSPTGTYSYEQYF
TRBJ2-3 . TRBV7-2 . TGTGCCAGCAGCTTAACCGGGACCCCCGATACGCAGTATTTT CASSLTGTPDTQYF
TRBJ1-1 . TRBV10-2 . TGCGCCAGCAGTGAGAGGACATTTAGAACACCTGAAGCTTTCTTT CASSERTFRTPEAFF
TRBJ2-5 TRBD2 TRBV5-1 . TGCGCCAGCAGCTTGCCTAGCGGAGCCCAAGAGACCCAGTACTTC CASSLPSGAQETQYF
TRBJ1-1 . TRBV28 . TGTGCCAGCAGTTCCCGGGTCAGGTCGAACACTGAAGCTTTCTTT CASSSRVRSNTEAFF
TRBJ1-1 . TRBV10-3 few TGTGCCGTGAGAATCCTAATGAACACTGAAGCTTTCTTT CAVRILMNTEAFF
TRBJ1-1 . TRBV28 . TGTGCCAGCAGTCGGACCCAAGGGGGGTACACTGAAGCTTTCTTT CASSRTQGGYTEAFF
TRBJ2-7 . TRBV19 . TGTGCCAGTAGTATGTTAGGAGCCCACGAGCAGTACTTC CASSMLGAHEQYF
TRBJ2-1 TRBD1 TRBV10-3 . TGTGCCACAGGACAGGGGGCCTCCTACAATGAGCAGTTCTTC CATGQGASYNEQFF
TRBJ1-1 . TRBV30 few TGTGCCTGGAGGGCCCAGGGGAACACTGAAGCTTTCTTT CAWRAQGNTEAFF
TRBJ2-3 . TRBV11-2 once TGTGCCAGCAGCTTAGGACCAGGGAGAGATACGCAGTATTTT CASSLGPGRDTQYF
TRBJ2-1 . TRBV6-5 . TGTGCCAGCAGTAACCCAAATGAGCAGTTCTTC CASSNPNEQFF
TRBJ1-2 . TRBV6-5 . TGTGCCAGCAGTTACTCTCGGGGCCAGCGCGCCTATGGCTACACCTTC CASSYSRGQRAYGYTF
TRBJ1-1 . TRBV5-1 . TGCGCCAGCAGCTTGGGCGGTATGAACACTGAAGCTTTCTTT CASSLGGMNTEAFF
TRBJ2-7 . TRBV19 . TGTGCCAGTTCTGTGGGGGGACTGTACGAGCAGTACTTC CASSVGGLYEQYF
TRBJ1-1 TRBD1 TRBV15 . TGTGCCACCAGCAAAGACAGGGGCCTAGGAAACACTGAAGCTTTCTTT CATSKDRGLGNTEAFF
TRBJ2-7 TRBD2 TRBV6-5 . TGTGCCAGCAGTAAACTAGCGGGGTTCACCTACGAGCAGTACTTC CASSKLAGFTYEQYF
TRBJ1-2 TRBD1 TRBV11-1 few TGTGCCAGCAGCCCCGGACAGGGGGCTGGCTATGGCTACACCTTC CASSPGQGAGYGYTF
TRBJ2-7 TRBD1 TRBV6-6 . TGTGCCAGCAGTACCGGGACAGGGATTTATGAGCAGTACTTC CASSTGTGIYEQYF
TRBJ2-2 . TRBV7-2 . TGTGCCAGCAGCTTATTGCTGGGCCTCAACACCGGGGAGCTGTTTTTT CASSLLLGLNTGELFF
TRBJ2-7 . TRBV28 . TGTGCCAGCACCTCGGGGTTCGCGAGCGAGCAGTACTTC CASTSGFASEQYF
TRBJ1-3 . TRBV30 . TGTGCCTGGAGTGTAGCCGCTTTCAGCTCTGGAAACACCATATATTTT CAWSVAAFSSGNTIYF
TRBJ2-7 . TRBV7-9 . TGTGCCAGCAGCTTTAGCTACGAGCAGTACTTC CASSFSYEQYF
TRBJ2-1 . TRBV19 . TGTGCCAGTAGTATAGATGCGGTGAGCTCCTACAATGAGCAGTTCTTC CASSIDAVSSYNEQFF
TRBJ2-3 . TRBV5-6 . TGTGCCAGCAGCTTGTTCCTCCGCGGGACTAGCACAGATACGCAGTATTTT CASSLFLRGTSTDTQYF
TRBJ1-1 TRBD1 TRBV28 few TGTGCCAGCAGCCTCGGACAGGGTACATCCGAAGCTTTCTTT CASSLGQGTSEAFF
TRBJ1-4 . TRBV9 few TGTGCCAGCAGCCCCGACACCCGAGTTAATGAAAAACTGTTTTTT CASSPDTRVNEKLFF
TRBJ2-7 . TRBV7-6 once TGTGCCAGCAGCTCCTACGCCGGAGGAAACTCCTACGAGCAGTACTTC CASSSYAGGNSYEQYF
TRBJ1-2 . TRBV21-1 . TGTGCCAGCAGCAAAATCCGGACGGACTATGGCTACACCTTC CASSKIRTDYGYTF
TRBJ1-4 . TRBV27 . TGTGCCAGCAGTACCCGGAGGGGCATGGAAGAAAAACTGTTTTTT CASSTRRGMEEKLFF
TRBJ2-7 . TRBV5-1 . TGCGCCAGCAGCTTGGACAGGAAAGGGGGTAATAGCTACGAGCAGTACTTC CASSLDRKGGNSYEQYF
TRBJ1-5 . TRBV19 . TGTGCCAGTAGTATAGATCAGGGCGGATCGACGGCCCAGCATTTT CASSIDQGGSTAQHF